The rows below give T cell receptor beta chains drawn from one sample of a study of shared clonotypes between healthy human individuals. Profiled with immunoSEQ multiplex PCR; TCRdb holds only in-frame clones, not every one. The table records more than 2 million clones, more than 90% of them present only once. Sequencing was performed on naive CD4+ T cells sorted from blood. Receptors were obtained from a man in his late teens or twenties in good health. Each CDR3 is given with its conserved first and last residue. The D gene is left open where the match is weak. Clone size is stated in some rows and not others, as once, few, many or a class when expanded.

NA NA TRBJ1-6 TRBV6-5 CASSRRQNNSPLHF TGTGCCAGCAGCCGCCGACAGAATAATTCACCCCTCCACTTT
once NA TRBJ2-3 TRBV28 CASSRWERSTDTQYF TGTGCCAGCAGTCGTTGGGAGAGGAGCACAGATACGCAGTATTTT
NA TRBD1 TRBJ2-7 TRBV6-5 CASSRTGGGYEQYF TGTGCCAGCAGCAGGACAGGGGGCGGCTACGAGCAGTACTTC
NA NA TRBJ2-7 TRBV28 CASSFYGYEQYF TGTGCCAGCAGTTTTTACGGCTACGAGCAGTACTTC
NA TRBD1 TRBJ2-5 TRBV29-1 CSGVGQVFQETQYF TGCAGCGGAGTGGGACAGGTTTTTCAAGAGACCCAGTACTTC
NA NA TRBJ2-3 TRBV10-2 CASSESGERVTDTQYF TGCGCCAGCAGTGAGTCTGGAGAAAGGGTCACAGATACGCAGTATTTT
NA TRBD1 TRBJ2-5 TRBV30 CAWSQGAARVQETQYF TGTGCCTGGAGTCAGGGGGCCGCTCGCGTTCAAGAGACCCAGTACTTC
NA NA TRBJ1-3 TRBV30 CAWSVHGVSGNTIYF TGTGCCTGGAGTGTACATGGAGTCTCTGGAAACACCATATATTTT
NA TRBD1 TRBJ2-5 TRBV30 CAWGIQGAGETQYF TGTGCCTGGGGTATACAGGGGGCCGGGGAGACCCAGTACTTC
NA TRBD2 TRBJ2-7 TRBV5-4 CASSHPGLADYEQYF TGTGCCAGCAGCCATCCGGGACTAGCAGATTACGAGCAGTACTTC
once NA TRBJ1-1 TRBV6-1 CASSVGRPEAFF TGTGCCAGCAGTGTTGGCCGGCCTGAAGCTTTCTTT
NA NA TRBJ1-1 TRBV5-1 CASSLGPATVNTEAFF TGCGCCAGCAGCTTGGGCCCGGCTACAGTGAACACTGAAGCTTTCTTT
NA TRBD2 TRBJ2-1 TRBV5-4 CASSSGTSSFSSYNEQFF TGTGCCAGCAGCTCCGGGACTAGCTCCTTCAGCTCCTACAATGAGCAGTTCTTC
NA TRBD2 TRBJ2-1 TRBV7-9 CASSLSLAGGLEQFF TGTGCCAGCAGCTTATCACTAGCGGGAGGGCTTGAGCAGTTCTTC
NA TRBD1 TRBJ2-7 TRBV18 CASTIKTGETYEQYF TGTGCCAGCACAATAAAGACAGGGGAAACCTACGAGCAGTACTTC
NA NA TRBJ2-3 TRBV5-1 CASSLWPSGSDTQYF TGCGCCAGCAGCTTGTGGCCATCGGGCTCAGATACGCAGTATTTT
once TRBD1 TRBJ1-1 TRBV30 CAWSVLWTGLGNTEAFF TGTGCCTGGAGTGTACTGTGGACAGGGCTAGGGAACACTGAAGCTTTCTTT
few NA TRBJ2-1 TRBV10-3 CAISSGASRNEQFF TGTGCCATCAGCTCAGGGGCGTCACGGAATGAGCAGTTCTTC
few NA TRBJ2-7 TRBV10-3 CAISGEGYEQYF TGTGCCATATCAGGGGAAGGCTACGAGCAGTACTTC
NA TRBD1 TRBJ2-7 TRBV5-1 CASGDRGTYEQYF TGCGCCAGCGGGGACAGGGGGACGTACGAGCAGTACTTC
few TRBD1 TRBJ2-7 TRBV4-1 CASSHPGQGAYEQYF TGCGCCAGCAGCCACCCGGGACAGGGGGCCTACGAGCAGTACTTC
NA NA TRBJ2-7 TRBV10-3 CATGTTSYEQYF TGTGCCACCGGGACAACCAGCTACGAGCAGTACTTC
NA TRBD1 TRBJ1-1 TRBV10-3 CAISVTGGATEAFF TGTGCCATCAGTGTTACAGGGGGCGCCACTGAAGCTTTCTTT
NA NA TRBJ2-7 TRBV2 CASRAEPSAEQYF TGTGCCAGCAGAGCGGAACCCAGTGCCGAGCAGTACTTC
NA NA TRBJ2-7 TRBV27 CASSLSGGFSYEQYF TGTGCCAGCAGTTTATCAGGGGGGTTCTCCTACGAGCAGTACTTC
NA NA TRBJ2-1 TRBV6-5 CASSYSNAGLYEQFF TGTGCCAGCAGTTACTCGAACGCAGGATTGTATGAGCAGTTCTTC
NA NA TRBJ1-1 TRBV11-1 CASSLPGTNNEAFF TGTGCCAGCAGCTTACCGGGGACTAACAATGAAGCTTTCTTT
NA TRBD1 TRBJ1-2 TRBV10-2 CASSWGQNYGYTF TGCGCCAGCAGTTGGGGACAGAACTATGGCTACACCTTC
NA TRBD1 TRBJ1-4 TRBV10-3 CAISEYGGAPDRSEKLFF TGTGCCATCAGTGAGTATGGCGGGGCCCCGGACAGGAGTGAAAAACTGTTTTTT
NA NA TRBJ2-7 TRBV7-3 CASSSQGSYEQYF TGTGCCAGCAGCTCCCAGGGATCCTACGAGCAGTACTTC
NA NA TRBJ2-7 TRBV27 CASSLILTYTYEQYF TGTGCCAGCAGTTTAATCCTCACCTACACCTACGAGCAGTACTTC
NA NA TRBJ1-6 TRBV9 CASSQSGGSYNSPLHF TGTGCCAGCAGCCAAAGTGGGGGCTCCTATAATTCACCCCTCCACTTT
NA TRBD2 TRBJ2-1 TRBV6-4 CASSDPSGGAGYEQFF TGTGCCAGCAGTGACCCTAGCGGGGGGGCCGGCTATGAGCAGTTCTTC
NA NA TRBJ2-3 TRBV5-1 CASSSNGDTQYF TGCGCCAGCAGCTCAAACGGGGATACGCAGTATTTT
NA NA TRBJ1-1 TRBV19 CASTDLGVSLNTEAFF TGTGCCAGTACCGACTTGGGGGTGTCGCTGAACACTGAAGCTTTCTTT
NA TRBD1 TRBJ2-7 TRBV10-3 CAISESGRGSYEQYF TGTGCCATCAGTGAGTCTGGCAGGGGGTCCTACGAGCAGTACTTC
few NA TRBJ1-1 TRBV18 CASSPDTEAFF TGTGCCAGCTCACCAGACACTGAAGCTTTCTTT
once TRBD1 TRBJ1-4 TRBV5-1 CASRETGVEKLFF TGCGCCAGCAGAGAGACAGGGGTCGAAAAACTGTTTTTT
NA NA TRBJ1-2 TRBV19 CASSMGTKANYGYTF TGTGCCAGTAGTATGGGGACAAAAGCTAACTATGGCTACACCTTC
NA NA TRBJ2-3 TRBV30 CAWSITGVADTQYF TGTGCCTGGAGTATCACAGGCGTCGCAGATACGCAGTATTTT
NA NA TRBJ2-7 TRBV18 CASSPGGRVEQYF TGTGCCAGCTCACCGGGGGGCAGGGTGGAGCAGTACTTC
once NA TRBJ1-1 TRBV5-8 CASSWDVGRNSEAFF TGTGCCAGCAGCTGGGACGTAGGCAGAAACTCTGAAGCTTTCTTT
NA TRBD2 TRBJ2-3 TRBV9 CASGRLAGGKHTDTQYF TGTGCCAGCGGACGACTAGCGGGGGGGAAACACACAGATACGCAGTATTTT
NA NA TRBJ1-1 TRBV9 CASSVGPGASNTEAFF TGTGCCAGCAGCGTGGGCCCGGGGGCCTCGAACACTGAAGCTTTCTTT
NA NA TRBJ1-6 TRBV19 CASSKTGAYNSPLHF TGTGCCAGCTCAAAAACGGGGGCCTATAATTCACCCCTCCACTTT
NA TRBD2 TRBJ2-7 TRBV6-1 CASSVGGGEYEQYF TGTGCCAGCAGTGTCGGCGGGGGGGAATACGAGCAGTACTTC
NA NA TRBJ2-2 TRBV7-6 CASSLRAGELFF TGTGCCAGCAGCTTAAGGGCCGGGGAGCTGTTTTTT
NA TRBD2 TRBJ2-3 TRBV10-3 CAISEGSGGATDTQYF TGTGCCATCAGTGAGGGTAGCGGGGGGGCCACAGATACGCAGTATTTT
NA TRBD1 TRBJ1-4 TRBV28 CASSGTGLGDEKLFF TGTGCCAGCAGCGGGACAGGGTTAGGGGATGAAAAACTGTTTTTT
NA NA TRBJ1-5 TRBV6-5 CASSYSNSRPQHF TGTGCCAGCAGTTACTCGAATTCTCGACCCCAGCATTTT
NA NA TRBJ2-3 TRBV11-2 CASSLVGFTDTQYF TGTGCCAGCAGCTTAGTAGGGTTCACAGATACGCAGTATTTT
NA NA TRBJ1-1 TRBV29-1 CSGGQRLGNTEAFF TGCAGCGGTGGACAGCGGTTGGGGAACACTGAAGCTTTCTTT
NA NA TRBJ1-5 TRBV19 CASTEGASGNQPQHF TGTGCCAGTACGGAAGGGGCCTCGGGCAATCAGCCCCAGCATTTT
NA NA TRBJ1-5 TRBV6-1 CASSKTGYSNQPQHF TGTGCCAGCAGTAAGACAGGATATAGCAATCAGCCCCAGCATTTT
NA NA TRBJ1-1 TRBV5-1 CASSRDPNTEAFF TGCGCCAGCAGCAGGGACCCAAACACTGAAGCTTTCTTT
NA TRBD1 TRBJ1-1 TRBV10-3 CAISVGTGLSEAFF TGTGCCATCAGTGTCGGGACAGGGTTGTCTGAAGCTTTCTTT
NA NA TRBJ2-2 TRBV28 CASLDYNTGELFF TGTGCCAGCCTAGACTACAACACCGGGGAGCTGTTTTTT
NA NA TRBJ1-5 TRBV14 CASSRSGGQPQHF TGTGCCAGCAGCCGATCCGGGGGGCAGCCCCAGCATTTT
NA NA TRBJ2-1 TRBV30 CAWNLEFEQFF TGTGCCTGGAACTTGGAGTTCGAGCAGTTCTTC
NA NA TRBJ2-2 TRBV5-1 CASSVERANTGELFF TGCGCCAGCAGCGTCGAGCGGGCGAACACCGGGGAGCTGTTTTTT